The 30 T cell receptor beta chains in this list originate from one sample, sequenced in a study of blood T cell repertoires in COVID-19. Some clones are missing from TCRdb's copy, which holds only in-frame ones; the method was immunoSEQ multiplex PCR. The table lists 200,000 or so clones, about 84% of them singletons. What was sequenced was PBMCs or T cells enriched from blood (not recorded which). The source of these receptors is a man aged 60 to 75 who had recovered from COVID-19.

The chain recombines TRBV7-8 with TRBJ2-1, with TRBD1 matching over 7 bases. The CDR3 totals 16 residues. Trimming took 2 bases from V and 6 from J; bases not matched to a gene: 10. CDR1 and CDR2 from the germline V gene are SGHVS and FQNEAQ. DNA of the CDR3: TGTGCCAGCAGCTTAATCGGGACAGCCCCCGCCAATGAGCAGTTCTTC. Translation: CASSLIGTAPANEQFF. The variable domain in full, completed from reference TRBV7-8 and TRBJ2-1, reads GAGVSQSPRYKVAKRGQDVALRCDPISGHVSLFWYQQALGQGPEFLTYFQNEAQLDKSGLPSDRFFAERPEGSVSTLKIQRTQQEDSAVYLCASSLIGTAPANEQFFGPGTRLTVL.

V usage is TRBV5-1 and J usage is TRBJ1-1; the match to TRBD1 covers 7 bases. From germline, CDR1 is SGHRS and CDR2 YFSETQ. J gave up 0 bases and V 5 bases, and 4 bases lay outside the gene matches. CDR3 size: 14 residues. DNA for the CDR3: TGCGCCAGCAGAGTACAGGGGATGAACACTGAAGCTTTCTTT. Protein sequence: CASRVQGMNTEAFF.

The chain recombines TRBV14 with TRBJ1-2, with 7 bases identical to TRBD1. CDR1 SGHDN and CDR2 FVKESK come from the germline V gene. V dropped 4 bases and J dropped 5; count of bases not matched to a gene: 4. This CDR3 has 13 amino acids. The chain's CDR3 is CASSPPTGYGYTF. CDR3 in DNA: TGTGCCAGCAGCCCCCCGACAGGGTATGGCTACACCTTC. Supplemented by reference TRBV14 and TRBJ1-2, the full variable domain reads EAGVTQFPSHSVIEKGQTVTLRCDPISGHDNLYWYRRVMGKEIKFLLHFVKESKQDESGMPNNRFLAERTGGTYSTLKVQPAELEDSGVYFCASSPPTGYGYTFGSGTRLTVV.

This clone came up once. CDR3 in amino acids: CAISLTGPYGYTF. The CDR3 DNA reads TGTGCCATCAGTCTGACAGGGCCCTATGGCTACACCTTC. The rearrangement joins TRBV10-3 to TRBJ1-2; 7 nucleotides match TRBD1. Germline trimming cut 5 bases from V and 4 bases from J; bases unmatched to any gene: 4. This CDR3 has 13 residues. From germline, CDR1 is ENHRY and CDR2 SYGVKD.

The V and J genes are TRBV15 and TRBJ2-6; D might be TRBD1 (5 bases). Trimming shortened V by 8 bases and J by 1 base, and 12 bases separated the two germline ends. The CDR3 loop spans 15 amino acids. Germline-derived CDR1 and CDR2 are LNHNV and YYDKDF (reference sequence). The CDR3 spells CATCQGSSGANVLTF. The CDR3 nucleotides are TGTGCCACCTGTCAGGGATCTTCTGGGGCCAACGTCCTGACTTTC.

This chain joins TRBV12-3 or TRBV12-4 and TRBJ1-1, with D maybe TRBD1 (6 bases). The length of the CDR3 is 12 residues. Trimming left V 4 bases short and J 5 bases short, with 8 bases between. The DNA for the CDR3 is TGTGCCAGCAGTTGGGGACAAACTGAAGCTTTCTTT. It codes for CASSWGQTEAFF.

The chain has TRBV30 and TRBJ2-2; possible D gene TRBD1, 6 bases. V was shortened by 8 bases and J by 5 bases, with 18 bases between the two germline ends. The length of the CDR3 is 14 residues. The germline V gene has CDR1 GTSNPN and CDR2 SVGIG (reference sequence). DNA for the CDR3: TGTGCCCGGGCGCGGGCGAGGGGGACCGGGGAGCTGTTTTTT. Translating gives CARARARGTGELFF.

The V call is TRBV19, the J call TRBJ2-2; D ambiguous. The CDR3 spans 14 residues. V lost 2 bases, J lost 2 bases, and 6 bases lay in between. Germline V gene lookup returns CDR1 LNHDA and CDR2 SQIVND (reference sequence). The CDR3 DNA sequence: TGTGCCAGTAGTATACGTAGAAACACCGGGGAGCTGTTTTTT. As protein: CASSIRRNTGELFF.

This rearrangement joins TRBV27 to TRBJ1-2, with TRBD1 matching over 9 bases. Germline CDR1 and CDR2: MNHEY and SMNVEV (reference sequence). The CDR3 runs to 14 residues. With V trimmed by 5 bases and J by 2 bases, 3 bases remained unmatched. CDR3 loop: CASSKGTGNYGYTF. The DNA for the CDR3 is TGTGCCAGCAGTAAAGGGACAGGGAACTATGGCTACACCTTC.

The chain recombines TRBV6-2 or TRBV6-3 with TRBJ2-1, with 12 bases aligning to TRBD2. The V gene end was trimmed by 5 bases and the J gene end by 6 bases; junction bases not matched to a gene: 11. Germline CDR1 reads MNHEY; CDR2 reads SVGEGT. CDR3 length: 17 amino acids. CDR3 in amino acids: CASSKTAGLAGRNEQFF. The CDR3 coding sequence is TGTGCCAGCAGTAAAACCGCGGGACTAGCGGGTCGCAATGAGCAGTTCTTC.

This rearrangement joins TRBV29-1 to TRBJ1-1; no reliable D call. Deletions cut 7 bases from V and 0 bases from J, with 9 bases between. This CDR3 comprises 12 residues. Per the germline V gene, CDR1 is SQVTM and CDR2 is ANQGSEA. CDR3 residues: CSANGVNTEAFF. The CDR3 DNA is TGCAGCGCGAACGGGGTGAACACTGAAGCTTTCTTT.

The chain employs TRBV29-1 and TRBJ2-1; 10 nucleotides line up with TRBD2. V shed 4 bases and J 5 bases; nucleotides not matched to a gene: 5. The germline V gene has CDR1 SQVTM and CDR2 ANQGSEA. The CDR3 is 14 amino acids. As DNA, the CDR3 is TGCAGCGTTGTCCCTAGCGGGGGAAACAATGAGCAGTTCTTC. Amino acids: CSVVPSGGNNEQFF.

This clone was picked up one time. The chain recombines TRBV28 with TRBJ1-1; the D is unclear. CDR3 length: 13 amino acids. V gave up 7 bases and J gave up 3 bases, with 12 bases separating them. Germline CDR1 is MDHEN and CDR2 is SYDVKM. CDR3: CASNTPRDTEAFF. The DNA of the CDR3 is TGTGCCAGCAATACCCCGAGGGACACTGAAGCTTTCTTT.

The rearrangement links TRBV30 to TRBJ1-1; no clear D. Germline V lookup: CDR1 GTSNPN, CDR2 SVGIG (reference sequence). Trimming removed 1 base at V and 11 bases at J, with 20 bases between. The CDR3 covers 14 residues. This CDR3 reads CAWSANSYVVSAFF. The CDR3 DNA reads as TGTGCCTGGAGTGCGAATTCCTATGTGGTTTCGGCTTTCTTT.

This sequence joins TRBV12-5 and TRBJ1-4; D unclear. V shed 7 bases and J shed 0 bases, with 12 bases lying between them. The CDR3 is 15 residues long. CDR1 and CDR2 from the germline V gene are LGHNT and FRNRAP. The CDR3 reads CASASTGATNEKLFF. CDR3 coding DNA: TGTGCTAGTGCTTCAACGGGAGCAACTAATGAAAAACTGTTTTTT.

The V call is TRBV18, the J call TRBJ1-5; D call uncertain. Germline V gene lookup returns CDR1 KGHSH and CDR2 LQKENI. This CDR3 contains 14 residues. V lost 1 base to trimming and J lost 0 bases, with 4 bases between them. CDR3 DNA sequence: TGTGCCAGCTCACCACAGCTTAGCAATCAGCCCCAGCATTTT. Protein product: CASSPQLSNQPQHF.

The chain combines TRBV19 with TRBJ2-5; 13 bases are shared with TRBD2. The V segment lost 3 bases and the J segment 3 bases; nucleotides outside the gene matches: 7. This CDR3 comprises 17 residues. CDR1 is LNHDA and CDR2 is SQIVND in the germline V gene (reference sequence). The CDR3 is CASSMRTSGGREETQYF. In nucleotides, the CDR3 is TGTGCCAGTAGTATGCGGACTAGCGGGGGCCGGGAAGAGACCCAGTACTTC.

The chain has TRBV11-3 and TRBJ1-2; no clear D gene. CDR1 is SGHNT and CDR2 is YENEEA in the germline V gene. The germline V and J ends were trimmed by 0 bases and 8 bases, with 10 bases remaining between them. This CDR3 is 13 amino acids long. In nucleotides, the CDR3 is TGTGCCAGCAGCTTAGACGAGGGTTTCGGCTACACCTTC. Amino acids: CASSLDEGFGYTF. The full variable domain, completed using reference TRBV11-3 and TRBJ1-2, is EAGVVQSPRYKIIEKKQPVAFWCNPISGHNTLYWYLQNLGQGPELLIRYENEEAVDDSQLPKDRFSAERLKGVDSTLKIQPAELGDSAVYLCASSLDEGFGYTFGSGTRLTVV.

A single count supports this clone. The chain recombines TRBV14 with TRBJ1-4; no definite D call. This CDR3 contains 15 residues. Germline V CDR1 and CDR2: SGHDN, FVKESK. Trimming cost V 1 base and J 7 bases, with 13 bases left between them. The CDR3 nucleotides read TGTGCCAGCAGCCAAGTATCTGCTCGGGGTGAAAAACTGTTTTTT. Its translation: CASSQVSARGEKLFF. Complete variable domain (other parts from reference TRBV14 and TRBJ1-4): EAGVTQFPSHSVIEKGQTVTLRCDPISGHDNLYWYRRVMGKEIKFLLHFVKESKQDESGMPNNRFLAERTGGTYSTLKVQPAELEDSGVYFCASSQVSARGEKLFFGSGTQLSVL.

The gene calls are TRBV7-5 and TRBJ1-2; the table calls TRBD1, which could not be checked here. TRBV7-5 represents a pseudogene. This CDR3 contains 14 residues. As DNA, the CDR3 is TGTGCCAGAAGCTTTACAGGGAAGTCTCACCGCTACACCTTC. Amino acid sequence: CARSFTGKSHRYTF.

The chain joins TRBV11-2 to TRBJ1-2; unclear D gene. The CDR3 sequence is 14 residues long. CDR1 is SGHAT and CDR2 is FQNNGV in the germline V gene. Trimming removed 5 bases at V and 5 bases at J, with 15 bases between. The CDR3 sequence is CASSALVGGYGYTF. Written as DNA, the CDR3 is TGTGCCAGCAGCGCCCTGGTCGGAGGGTATGGCTACACCTTC.

The rearrangement joins TRBV7-9 to TRBJ1-2; D is undetermined. Trimming left V 1 base short and J 7 bases short, with 7 bases between. Germline V gene sequence: CDR1 SEHNR, CDR2 FQNEAQ (reference sequence). This CDR3 is 12 amino acids long. The CDR3 region is CASSLGGGGYTF. The CDR3 nucleotides are TGTGCCAGCAGCTTAGGGGGAGGTGGCTACACCTTC.

V and J are TRBV12-5 and TRBJ1-5; 10 bases agree with TRBD1. The CDR3 contains 15 residues. Losses at the gene ends were 6 bases for V and 3 bases for J; bases not matched to a gene: 5. CDR1 and CDR2 from the germline V gene are LGHNT and FRNRAP. CDR3 bases: TGTGCTAGTGGCCTGACAGGGGGCAACAATCAGCCCCAGCATTTT. Translation: CASGLTGGNNQPQHF.

The genes are TRBV2 and TRBJ1-5; possible D gene TRBD1, 5 bases. Trimming cost V 7 bases and J 6 bases, with 13 bases left between them. CDR3 size: 13 residues. The V gene's germline CDR1 is SNHLY and CDR2 FYNNEI. In DNA, the CDR3 is TGTGCCAGCACCCCCGACAGTAGTCAGCCCCAGCATTTT. As protein: CASTPDSSQPQHF. The entire variable domain, with the rest obtained from reference TRBV2 and TRBJ1-5, is as follows: EPEVTQTPSHQVTQMGQEVILRCVPISNHLYFYWYRQILGQKVEFLVSFYNNEISEKSEIFDDQFSVERPDGSNFTLKIRSTKLEDSAMYFCASTPDSSQPQHFGDGTRLSIL.

The V gene is TRBV11-2, the J gene TRBJ2-7; 10 bases agree with TRBD1. The germline gives CDR1 SGHAT, CDR2 FQNNGV. The CDR3 covers 15 residues. Trimming cost V 5 bases and J 4 bases; bases outside gene matches: 8. The CDR3 DNA sequence: TGTGCCAGCAGCGGAGGGAGGGGACAGGGGTACGAGCAGTACTTC. This encodes CASSGGRGQGYEQYF.

This chain uses TRBV2 with TRBJ1-1, with TRBD1 as a possible D gene (6 bases). Germline V gene lookup returns CDR1 SNHLY and CDR2 FYNNEI. This CDR3 is 14 amino acids long. Trimming stripped 4 bases from V and 0 bases from J, with 9 bases between. CDR3 sequence: CASSGDTLNTEAFF. The DNA for the CDR3 is TGTGCCAGCAGTGGGGACACTTTGAACACTGAAGCTTTCTTT.

A single count supports this clone. This chain links TRBV7-2 with TRBJ1-3; D is unresolved. Trimming shortened V by 5 bases and J by 0 bases, and 14 bases separated the two germline ends. The CDR3 runs to 16 residues. Per the germline V gene, CDR1 is SGHTA and CDR2 is FQGNSA. The CDR3 reads CASSPQVAGSGNTIYF. The DNA of the CDR3 is TGTGCCAGCAGCCCTCAGGTTGCGGGCTCTGGAAACACCATATATTTT.

The genes are TRBV25-1 and TRBJ1-4; a weak D match, TRBD1 (5 bases). The CDR3 loop spans 14 amino acids. V lost 3 bases and J 10 bases, leaving 15 bases between the germline ends. Germline V gene data show CDR1 as MGHDK and CDR2 as SYGVNS. This CDR3 reads CASSEDHLRGKLFF. The CDR3 DNA sequence: TGTGCCAGCAGTGAGGACCACCTAAGGGGAAAACTGTTTTTT.

The chain is built from TRBV19 and TRBJ1-1, with 7 bases that match TRBD1. Germline CDR1 and CDR2: LNHDA and SQIVND (reference sequence). V lost 7 bases and J lost 1; bases outside the gene matches: 3. The CDR3 has 13 amino acids. DNA for the CDR3: TGTGCCAGTACGGGACAGAGGAACACTGAAGCTTTCTTT. It encodes CASTGQRNTEAFF. Complete variable domain (other parts from reference TRBV19 and TRBJ1-1): DGGITQSPKYLFRKEGQNVTLSCEQNLNHDAMYWYRQDPGQGLRLIYYSQIVNDFQKGDIAEGYSVSREKKESFPLTVTSAQKNPTAFYLCASTGQRNTEAFFGQGTRLTVV.

Only a few counts were recorded for this clone. The J gene is TRBJ1-4, the V gene TRBV15; possibly TRBD1 for D (5 bases). CDR3 length: 15 residues. Germline V gives CDR1 LNHNV, CDR2 YYDKDF (reference sequence). The ends were cut back, 5 bases at V and 2 bases at J, with 12 bases in the middle. CDR3 sequence: CATSGTGGTNEKLFF. The DNA of the CDR3 is TGTGCCACCAGCGGGACCGGGGGGACTAATGAAAAACTGTTTTTT. Based on the CDR3 plus reference TRBV15 and TRBJ1-4, the full variable domain is DAMVIQNPRYQVTQFGKPVTLSCSQTLNHNVMYWYQQKSSQAPKLLFHYYDKDFNNEADTPDNFQSRRPNTSFCFLDIRSPGLGDTAMYLCATSGTGGTNEKLFFGSGTQLSVL.